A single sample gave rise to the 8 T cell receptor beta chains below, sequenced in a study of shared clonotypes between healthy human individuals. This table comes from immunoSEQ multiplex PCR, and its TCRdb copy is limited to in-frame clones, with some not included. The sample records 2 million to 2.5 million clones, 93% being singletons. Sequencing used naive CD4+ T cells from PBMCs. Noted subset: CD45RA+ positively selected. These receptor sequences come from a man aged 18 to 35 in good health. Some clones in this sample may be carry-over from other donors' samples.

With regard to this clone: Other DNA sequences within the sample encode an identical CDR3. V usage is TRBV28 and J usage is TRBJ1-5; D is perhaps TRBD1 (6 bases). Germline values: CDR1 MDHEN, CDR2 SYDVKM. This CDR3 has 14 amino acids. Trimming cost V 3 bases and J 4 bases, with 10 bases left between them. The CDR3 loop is CASSLLRGNQPQHF. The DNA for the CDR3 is TGTGCCAGCAGTTTGCTCAGGGGTAATCAGCCCCAGCATTTT.

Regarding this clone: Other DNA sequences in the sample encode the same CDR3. In DNA, the CDR3 is TGTGCCAGCAGCGTAGTAGCGGGAGGCTACAATGAGCAGTTCTTC. This sequence encodes CASSVVAGGYNEQFF. The rearrangement links TRBV9 to TRBJ2-1; 10 nucleotides line up with TRBD2. CDR1 is SGDLS, CDR2 YYNGEE, per germline. The V segment lost 0 bases and the J segment 3 bases; nucleotides outside the gene matches: 0. The CDR3 sequence is 15 residues long.

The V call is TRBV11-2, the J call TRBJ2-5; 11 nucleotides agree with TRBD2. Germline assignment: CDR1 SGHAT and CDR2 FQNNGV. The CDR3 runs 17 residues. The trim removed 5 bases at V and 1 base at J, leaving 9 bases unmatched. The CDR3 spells CASSLRFTSGSQETQYF. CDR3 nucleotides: TGTGCCAGCAGCCTCCGGTTTACTAGCGGGAGCCAAGAGACCCAGTACTTC.

The CDR3 sequence: CASSTTRGGGDEQFF. The CDR3 nucleotides are TGTGCCAGCAGTACCACCCGGGGGGGAGGGGATGAGCAGTTCTTC. The chain has TRBV6-6 and TRBJ2-1; 8 positions agree with TRBD2. Germline CDR1 MNHNY, CDR2 SVGAGI (reference sequence). This CDR3 contains 15 residues. With 5 bases clipped from V and 8 bases from J, the junction kept 11 bases outside the gene matches.

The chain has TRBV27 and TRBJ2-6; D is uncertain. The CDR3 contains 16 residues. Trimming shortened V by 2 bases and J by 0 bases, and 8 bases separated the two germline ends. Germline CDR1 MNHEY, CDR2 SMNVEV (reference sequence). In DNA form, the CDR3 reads TGTGCCAGCAGTTTAACCAGGCCCTCTGGGGCCAACGTCCTGACTTTC. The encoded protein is CASSLTRPSGANVLTF.

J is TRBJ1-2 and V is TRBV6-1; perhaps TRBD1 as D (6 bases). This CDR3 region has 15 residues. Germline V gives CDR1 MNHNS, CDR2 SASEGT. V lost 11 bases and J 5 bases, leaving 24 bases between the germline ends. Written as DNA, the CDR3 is TGTGCCGGGGGGCCTCGTTTCGGCAGGGGTTATGGCTACACCTTC. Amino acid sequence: CAGGPRFGRGYGYTF.

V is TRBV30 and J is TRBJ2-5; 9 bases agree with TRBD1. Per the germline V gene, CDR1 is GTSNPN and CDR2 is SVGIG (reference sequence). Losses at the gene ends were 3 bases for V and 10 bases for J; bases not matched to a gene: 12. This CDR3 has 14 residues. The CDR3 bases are TGTGCCTGGAGGGACAGGGGCAAGAGAGGCGACCAGTACTTC. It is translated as CAWRDRGKRGDQYF.

The CDR3 loop is CASSQDGRGPDTQYF. CDR3 DNA sequence: TGTGCCAGCAGCCAAGATGGGAGAGGGCCAGATACGCAGTATTTT. The V gene is TRBV14, the J gene TRBJ2-3, with D perhaps TRBD2 (5 bases). The V and J ends lost 0 bases and 4 bases respectively, with 11 bases between them. CDR1 and CDR2 from the germline V gene are SGHDN and FVKESK. This CDR3 comprises 15 residues.